This entry features one TCR beta chain sequence. What it binds is unknown. The data are from a study of graft-versus-host responses after intestinal transplantation. About the research overall: Recipients had multivisceral, liver-intestinal, or isolated intestinal transplants. All recipients got anti-thymocyte globulin induction, then tacrolimus and steroids for roughly three years.

Whole-study results and caveats: Recipient marrow showed GvH clones, some seen first in ileum or blood.

TCRdb keeps only in-frame clones here, not all; method: immunoSEQ multiplex PCR. Of tens of thousands of clones listed, 94% are singletons. J lost 6 bases, V lost 2 bases, and 6 bases had no gene match. CDR1 and CDR2 (germline): SGHKS, YYEKEE (reference sequence). The CDR3 runs to 15 residues. The chain uses TRBV5-5 and TRBJ2-1, with 9 bases identical to TRBD2. The clonotype originates from a human donor who was the organ donor for an intestinal transplant. Sample: unstimulated CD4+ T cells sorted from spleen or lymph node cells, taken before transplant. The CDR3 nucleotides are TGTGCCAGCAGCTTTAGTCCGACTAGCGGCAATGAGCAGTTCTTC. It translates to CASSFSPTSGNEQFF.